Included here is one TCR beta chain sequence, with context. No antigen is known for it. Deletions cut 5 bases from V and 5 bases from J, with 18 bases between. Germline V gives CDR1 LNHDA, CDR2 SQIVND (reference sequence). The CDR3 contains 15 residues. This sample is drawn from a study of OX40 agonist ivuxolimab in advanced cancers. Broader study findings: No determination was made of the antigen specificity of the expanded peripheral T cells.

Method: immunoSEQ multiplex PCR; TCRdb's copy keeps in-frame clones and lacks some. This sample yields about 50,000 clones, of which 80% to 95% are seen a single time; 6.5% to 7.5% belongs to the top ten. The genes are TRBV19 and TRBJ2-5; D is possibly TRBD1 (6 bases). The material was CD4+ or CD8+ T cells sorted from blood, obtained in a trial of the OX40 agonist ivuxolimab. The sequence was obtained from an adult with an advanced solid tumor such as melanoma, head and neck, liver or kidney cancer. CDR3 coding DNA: TGTGCCAGTAGTCCCCGGACAGCTGTTAGGGAGACCCAGTACTTC. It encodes CASSPRTAVRETQYF. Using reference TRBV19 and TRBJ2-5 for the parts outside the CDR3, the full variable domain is DGGITQSPKYLFRKEGQNVTLSCEQNLNHDAMYWYRQDPGQGLRLIYYSQIVNDFQKGDIAEGYSVSREKKESFPLTVTSAQKNPTAFYLCASSPRTAVRETQYFGPGTRLLVL.